This TCR beta chain came from a study of a mutant IDH1 vaccine in newly diagnosed glioma. Time point described: baseline, week 1 (first vaccination visit). The sample's treatment: pre-vaccination baseline after standard-of-care therapy. This table comes from immunoSEQ multiplex PCR, and its TCRdb copy is limited to in-frame clones, with some not included. This sample has about 98,000 clones, with around 90% found just once. From germline, CDR1 is SNHLY and CDR2 FYNNEI. V was pared by 4 bases and J by 4 bases, with 10 bases between. This CDR3 has 13 amino acids. This clone showed up just once. The chain recombines TRBV2 with TRBJ1-1, with D unclear. This sequence originates from a woman aged 45-65 years with glioma. This material consisted of PBMCs, taken from a glioma patient treated with radiotherapy, temozolomide or both. The CDR3 here is CASSAFEGTEAFF. The CDR3 nucleotides read TGTGCCAGCAGTGCGTTTGAGGGCACTGAAGCTTTCTTT.